Following are 7 T cell receptor beta chains from one sample sequenced in a study of CD4 and CD8 cells across lung adenocarcinoma regions. Using its own MiXCR run on the PCR reads, TCRdb lists one record per CDR3 protein. In the table there are some 16,000 distinct CDR3 sequences, 55% of which are singletons. The specimen was CD8+ T cells from the center of a lung tumor. The source of these receptors is a female donor with lung adenocarcinoma. The CD4 and CD8 labels of this study may be unreliable.

This clonotype has at least ten counts. V and J are TRBV27 and TRBJ2-5; 8 bases are shared with TRBD1. J was trimmed by 3 bases and V by 6 bases; bases with no gene match: 9. CDR1 is MNHEY and CDR2 is SMNVEV in the germline V gene (reference sequence). This CDR3 contains 15 residues. CDR3 in amino acids: CASSSDRDRKETQYF. CDR3 bases: TGTGCCAGCAGCTCCGACCGGGACAGGAAAGAGACCCAGTACTTC.

In its sample, this clonotype is medium-sized (0.01 to 0.1%). The chain employs TRBV6-1 and TRBJ1-1, with TRBD1 identical over 8 bases. The CDR3 covers 15 residues. CDR1 MNHNS and CDR2 SASEGT come from the germline V gene. V was pared by 4 bases and J by 11 bases, with 15 bases of the junction left unmatched. The DNA for the CDR3 is TGTGCCAGCAGTGTCGGGGGGACAGGAATGATATGGGCTTTCTTT. Protein sequence: CASSVGGTGMIWAFF.

Comment on this clonotype: At one of its ends the junction is not consistent with the germline gene, which may arise from a read error. V is TRBV10-1 and J is TRBJ2-4; D possibly uses TRBD1 or TRBD2 (5 bases each). The V gene's germline CDR1 is WNHNN and CDR2 SYGVQD (reference sequence). This CDR3 is built from 14 residues. This CDR3 reads CGSTGLRAKNIQYF. The CDR3 DNA is TGCGGCAGCACGGGGCTGAGAGCCAAAAACATTCAGTACTTC.

The rearrangement links TRBV12-3 or TRBV12-4 to TRBJ1-4, with 9 nucleotides matching TRBD1. This CDR3 contains 13 residues. The V and J ends lost 6 bases and 7 bases, in that order; junction bases with no gene match: 3. CDR3 DNA sequence: TGTGCCAGCAGCCGGACAGGGGTTGAAAAACTGTTTTTT. Amino acid sequence: CASSRTGVEKLFF.

The gene calls are TRBV6-5 and TRBJ1-1; D uncertain. V was pared by 0 bases and J by 4 bases, with 9 bases between. The CDR3 is made up of 14 amino acids. The germline V gene has CDR1 MNHEY and CDR2 SVGAGI. CDR3 sequence reads: CASSYSGESTEAFF. The DNA for the CDR3 is TGTGCCAGCAGTTACTCCGGGGAGAGCACTGAAGCTTTCTTT.

This chain joins TRBV4-1 and TRBJ2-5, with D possibly being TRBD2 (7 bases). The V end was cut by 0 bases, the J end by 11 bases, with 31 bases between. Germline V gene sequence: CDR1 MGHRA, CDR2 YSYEKL. CDR3 length: 19 amino acids. CDR3 region: CASSQDDDRPWGGGLEQYF. CDR3 nucleotide sequence: TGCGCCAGCAGCCAAGATGACGACAGGCCATGGGGGGGGGGGTTGGAGCAGTACTTC.

Within the sample, this clonotype is medium-sized (0.01 to 0.1%). The rearrangement links TRBV6-1 to TRBJ2-2, with TRBD2 as a possible D gene (5 bases). The CDR3 length is 16 residues. The germline V gene encodes CDR1 MNHNS and CDR2 SASEGT. Between the trimmed V and J ends, which lost 5 bases and 7 bases, there was a span of 20 bases. CDR3 nucleotide sequence: TGTGCCAGCAGTAAAGATCCGGGGATAAGGGACGGGGAGCTGTTTTTT. The encoded protein is CASSKDPGIRDGELFF.